This T cell receptor (beta chain) was recovered during a study of blood T cell repertoires in COVID-19 (dated by TCRdb to between 2020 and 2021). Looking at the study overall: Collaborator samples came from the United States, Italy and Spain and covered acute and convalescent phases of COVID-19. The prospective study material was composed of cDNA or gDNA derived from T cells, B-cell-depleted T cells, or PBMCs. Deeply sampled blood TCRbeta repertoires from subjects exposed to, actively infected with, or recovered from COVID-19 were included in the dataset. The repertoires were released in a freely available public database intended as a resource for research on the immune response to SARS-CoV-2. Samples were obtained from the ongoing ImmuneRACE study (first 160 participants) and from 950 to 1,500 subjects provided by 6 global collaborators. A de-identified subject ID, COVID-19 status, age in years and sex were almost always included in the sample metadata. Where available, HLA class I and class II types were obtained from metadata supplied by the sample provider rather than from assay-based typing.

TCRbeta CDR3 regions were amplified from genomic DNA by means of the immunoSEQ Assay, a bias-controlled multiplex PCR. Per the source publication's procedure: Within the assay, amplification of reference gene primers was used to estimate how many nucleated cells each sample contained. Sequence reads were collapsed and filtered to measure the absolute abundance of every unique TCRbeta CDR3 rearrangement. For each sample, productive Simpson clonality was calculated as the square root of Simpson's diversity index over productive rearrangements. The source is immuneACCESS, and TCRdb retained only in-frame sequences with V and J called. Part of the clones is not carried over; for the studies checked, unresolved V genes explain less than half of this, and the remainder is unexplained. V and J calls plus clone size are reproduced from that table; the DNA served to infer D and trimming. Within this sample are about 210,000 clones, with approximately 86% of them counted one time only. The biggest ten clones account for about 4.7% of the sample.

Taken from the germline V gene (reference sequence), the CDR1 and CDR2 loops are SEHNR and FQNEAQ. V is cut by 6 bases and J by 3 bases, and the space between the germline ends is 11 bases. The CDR3 starts with the cysteine, ends with the phenylalanine, and has 13 residues. The CDR3 DNA has 39 bases and is translated from base 1. Participants in the prospective study were enrolled through a virtual design, were aged about 18 to 89 years, and lived in 24 United States geographic areas. Cohort assignment in the prospective study relied on participant-reported clinical history from a screening survey and a study questionnaire. Exposed participants had been in contact, within 2 weeks of entering the study, with a person who had a PCR-confirmed or clinician-diagnosed case of COVID-19. Mobile phlebotomists in the prospective study collected whole blood, serum and a nasopharyngeal or oropharyngeal swab from every participant. Participants in the prospective study had the option to provide additional blood draws and questionnaires over a roughly two-month period. Before DNA extraction, blood samples from the prospective study were shipped at room temperature or frozen.

In the case of this clone: Its specific antigen is unknown. No much larger clone exists at a distance of one base, and base qualities are not known.

The study at large found these results: Clinical and demographic metadata were provided uncurated, with the amount varying by source and participant.

The clonotype originates from a woman aged 25-40 years who had been exposed to COVID-19. Sequenced: PBMCs or T cells enriched from blood (not recorded which). The chain joins TRBV7-9 to TRBJ1-2; TRBD1 is a weak D gene call, 6 bases matching. Read as DNA, the sequence is TGTGCCAGCAGTGGGGGGGCCGACTATGGCTACACCTTC. Its protein reads: CASSGGADYGYTF.